This entry concerns a single TCR beta chain. This sample is part of a study of monozygotic twins with inflammatory bowel disease. The CDR3 sequence is 15 residues long. Germline V gene sequence: CDR1 ENHRY, CDR2 SYGVKD. From the 5' RACE reads, TCRdb lists one entry per CDR3 protein and no DNA. Its table lists some 90,000 distinct CDR3 sequences. This sequence originates from a human donor with ulcerative colitis or Crohn's disease, or a healthy co-twin of an affected twin (not recorded which). Sequencing was carried out using blood. This chain links TRBV10-3 with TRBJ2-3; TCRdb designates TRBD1, a call that cannot be tested without DNA. The CDR3 protein is CAIRWDRGPTDTQYF.